Below, one TCR beta chain is given with its context. Its specificity is not known. The record originates from a study of beta chain features in type 1 diabetes. Findings and caveats of the study: Cells that show high TCR expression could be over-represented by cDNA sequencing.

Germline V gene lookup returns CDR1 MGHRA and CDR2 YSYEKL. Deletions cut 2 bases from V and 0 bases from J, with 21 bases between. The CDR3 spans 19 residues. Reverse transcription of all isolated RNA meant that expressed TCRB transcripts were sequenced. Only in-frame clones appear in the TCRdb table, and some are missing; sequencing was by immunoSEQ multiplex PCR. The data show about 9,400 clones, with around 78% seen just once and around 1.5% held by the top ten. The chain recombines TRBV4-1 with TRBJ2-3; TRBD2 might be the D (6 bases). Source material: Tregs from blood. The TCR originated in a woman younger than 35 in good health. As DNA, the CDR3 is TGCGCCAGCAGCCAATGGGACCCCGGAGGGGCTACTAGCACAGATACGCAGTATTTT. Translation gives CASSQWDPGGATSTDTQYF.